The next 8 T cell receptor beta chains were all read from a single sample in a study of blood T cells in healthy people across ages. A second PCR of 7 to 11 cycles used a sample-barcoded 5' primer and a J-beta primer mix. TCRdb independently ran MiXCR on the 5' RACE reads; one entry per CDR3 protein. Of 730,000 or so distinct CDR3 sequences in the sample, 40% to 50% were seen once. The sequenced sample consisted of blood. These receptors originate from a man older than 75 in good health.

The J gene is TRBJ1-4, the V gene TRBV4-2, with D uncertain. There are 13 residues in the CDR3. V was trimmed by 0 bases and J by 5 bases, leaving 4 bases between them. The germline V gene has CDR1 LGHNA and CDR2 YNFKEQ. CDR3 in DNA: TGTGCCAGCAGCCAAGATGAAAATGAAAAACTGTTTTTT. Its protein product is CASSQDENEKLFF.

This clonotype was counted only a few times. A much larger clone is a single base away; this may be a read error. The J gene is TRBJ2-7, the V gene TRBV3-1; D possibly corresponds to TRBD2 (6 bases). The CDR3 is made up of 11 amino acids. The germline gives CDR1 LGHDT, CDR2 YNNKEL (reference sequence). The V gene lost 0 bases and the J gene lost 9 bases, with 6 bases spanning the gap. This chain's CDR3 is CASSQEGGQYF. The CDR3 bases are TGTGCCAGCAGCCAAGAGGGGGGGCAGTACTTC.

This chain links TRBV20-1 with TRBJ2-7, with D perhaps TRBD1 or TRBD2 (6 bases each). The V end lost 2 bases, the J end lost 6 bases, and 17 bases lay between the germline ends. The CDR3 length is 14 residues. CDR1 DFQATT and CDR2 SNEGSKA come from the germline V gene (reference sequence). This chain's CDR3 is CSARSSGGPGEQYF. CDR3 coding DNA: TGCAGTGCTAGATCCAGTGGGGGGCCGGGCGAGCAGTACTTC.

The V gene is TRBV6-5, the J gene TRBJ2-3, with 9 bases aligning to TRBD2. V lost 5 bases to trimming and J lost 8 bases; unmatched junction nucleotides: 8. Germline CDR1 and CDR2: MNHEY and SVGAGI. The CDR3 loop spans 14 amino acids. The DNA for the CDR3 is TGTGCCAGCAGTCTAGAGCGGGGGGCGGCTACGCAGTATTTT. Protein: CASSLERGAATQYF.

This clonotype was picked up many times. The CDR3 region is CASRGGGETQYF. The CDR3 DNA reads TGTGCCAGCAGGGGTGGGGGAGAGACCCAGTACTTC. J is TRBJ2-5 and V is TRBV27, with D perhaps matching TRBD1 or TRBD2 (5 bases each). V shed 6 bases and J shed 4 bases, with 9 bases lying between them. The length of the CDR3 is 12 residues. CDR1 MNHEY and CDR2 SMNVEV come from the germline V gene (reference sequence).

In the case of this clonotype: At one end, the junction sequence differs from germline, possibly due to a read error. The chain is built from TRBV6-2 or TRBV6-3 and TRBJ2-5, with D perhaps matching TRBD1 (5 bases). The CDR3 has 15 amino acids. Germline loops: CDR1 MNHEY, CDR2 SVGEGT. The CDR3 sequence is CAGSYSGLLVETQYF. CDR3 coding DNA: TGTGCCGGCAGTTACTCAGGGCTCCTAGTGGAGACCCAGTACTTC.

This chain connects TRBV25-1 to TRBJ2-1; D perhaps matches TRBD2 (5 bases). The CDR3 has 15 amino acids. Germline CDR1 is MGHDK and CDR2 is SYGVNS. The V end was cut by 4 bases, the J end by 0 bases, with 10 bases between. The CDR3 protein is CASSGGAASYNEQFF. As DNA, the CDR3 is TGTGCCAGCAGTGGCGGAGCGGCCTCCTACAATGAGCAGTTCTTC.

A remark on this clonotype: The junction departs from the called germline gene at one end, perhaps through a read error. The chain employs TRBV12-3 or TRBV12-4 and TRBJ2-5; 7 bases map to TRBD2. The CDR3 has 14 amino acids. The CDR3, as DNA: TGTGCCGGCAGTTTGGCTAGCGGTTTAGAGACCCAGTACTTC. It codes for CAGSLASGLETQYF.